This T cell receptor (beta chain) was profiled in a study of T cell repertoires in cytomegalovirus infection. Turning to the study itself: TCR beta signatures that were public indicated CMV infection and matching HLA type.

TCRdb re-called the reads through MiXCR, storing one row per CDR3 protein. The sample has about 680,000 distinct CDR3 sequences; around 24% are singletons. Germline CDR1 reads LNHDA; CDR2 reads SQIVND (reference sequence). The CDR3 extends over 13 amino acids. V gave up 9 bases and J gave up 5 bases; unmatched junction bases: 8. This clonotype was found many times. The V and J genes are TRBV19 and TRBJ1-1; 8 nucleotides align to TRBD1. Sequencing was carried out using CD8+ T cells from PBMCs. The receptor was derived from a human donor in good health (CMV status not recorded). Some clones in this sample may be carry-over from other donors' samples. The chain's CDR3 is CASRDRTWTEAFF. Here the CDR3 DNA reads TGTGCCAGCCGGGACAGGACGTGGACTGAAGCTTTCTTT.